This T cell receptor (beta chain) was documented in a study of blood T cell repertoires in COVID-19. Study-level information: Samples of COVID-19 (acute and convalescent) were obtained from the United States, Italy and Spain. Nucleic acid was either cDNA or gDNA, and it came from T cells, B-cell-depleted T cells, or PBMCs.

Germline CDR1 is SGDLS and CDR2 is YYNGEE. This CDR3 spans 15 amino acids. With 3 bases removed from V and 2 bases from J, the gap between germline ends came to 11 bases. Under the authors' procedure: Reference gene primer amplification yielded estimated nucleated cell counts. Repertoires were generated with immunoSEQ multiplex PCR, while TCRdb's copy carries only in-frame clones and drops some. V, J and clone size were drawn from that table, and D and trimming were deduced from the DNA. The table shows around 70,000 clones, with roughly 78% occurring only once. This chain connects TRBV9 to TRBJ2-2; D might be TRBD2 (5 bases). The sequenced sample consisted of peripheral blood. The sequence came from a man between 60 and 70 years old with active or convalescent COVID-19. The CDR3: CASSAELANTGELFF. DNA of the CDR3: TGTGCCAGCAGCGCCGAGCTAGCAAACACCGGGGAGCTGTTTTTT.